The sequence of this T cell receptor (beta chain) was determined in a study of T-cell memory formation after mild COVID-19. Overall study context: TCR clusters were mostly confined to one donor each.

With regard to this clonotype: The antigen is unknown.

From 5'RACE with constant-segment primers came TCR alpha and TCR beta cDNA libraries that carried sample barcodes and UMIs. TCRdb redid the calling of the 5' RACE reads with MiXCR, one entry per CDR3 protein. The table has approximately 450,000 distinct CDR3 sequences, 15% to 20% seen once; the top ten hold roughly 12%. General study points: Researchers report contracting CD4+ clones mostly in CM and EM, with CD8+ clones in EMRA. The study found balanced CD4/CD8 in clones contracting day 15 to 85 and a CD4+ lean in later expanders.

V was trimmed by 6 bases and J by 8 bases, leaving 20 bases between them. CDR1 is DFQATT, CDR2 SNEGSKA, per germline (reference sequence). The CDR3 contains 14 residues. Sequencing was done on a sample of PBMCs or a T cell subset sorted from them (not recorded which). V usage is TRBV20-1 and J usage is TRBJ2-1; D tentatively fits TRBD1 or TRBD2 (5 bases each). This TCR was sampled from an adult woman who had mild COVID-19 (a few samples of this study predate the infection). Cell type and time point are not known. This CDR3 is CSAQAPGTSYEQFF. CDR3 sequence (DNA): TGCAGTGCCCAAGCCCCGGGGACCAGTTATGAGCAGTTCTTC.